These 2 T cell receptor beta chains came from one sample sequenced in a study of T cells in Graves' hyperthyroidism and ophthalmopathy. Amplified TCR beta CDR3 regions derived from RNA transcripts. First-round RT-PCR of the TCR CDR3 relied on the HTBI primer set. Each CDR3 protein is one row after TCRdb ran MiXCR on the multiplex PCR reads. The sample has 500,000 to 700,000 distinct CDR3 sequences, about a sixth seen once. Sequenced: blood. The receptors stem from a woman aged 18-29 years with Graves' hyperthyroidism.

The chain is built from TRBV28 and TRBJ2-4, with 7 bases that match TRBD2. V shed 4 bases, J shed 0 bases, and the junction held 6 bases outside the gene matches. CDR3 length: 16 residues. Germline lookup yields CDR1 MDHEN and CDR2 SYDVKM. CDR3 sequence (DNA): TGTGCCAGCAGTTGGGGAGGGGAGCTAGCCAAAAACATTCAGTACTTC. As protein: CASSWGGELAKNIQYF.

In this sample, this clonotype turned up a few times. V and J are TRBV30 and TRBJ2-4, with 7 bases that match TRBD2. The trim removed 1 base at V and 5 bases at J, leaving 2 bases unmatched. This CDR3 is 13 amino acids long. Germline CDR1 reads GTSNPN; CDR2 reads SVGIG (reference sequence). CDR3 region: CAWSGAGENIQYF. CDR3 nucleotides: TGTGCCTGGAGTGGGGCGGGAGAAAACATTCAGTACTTC.